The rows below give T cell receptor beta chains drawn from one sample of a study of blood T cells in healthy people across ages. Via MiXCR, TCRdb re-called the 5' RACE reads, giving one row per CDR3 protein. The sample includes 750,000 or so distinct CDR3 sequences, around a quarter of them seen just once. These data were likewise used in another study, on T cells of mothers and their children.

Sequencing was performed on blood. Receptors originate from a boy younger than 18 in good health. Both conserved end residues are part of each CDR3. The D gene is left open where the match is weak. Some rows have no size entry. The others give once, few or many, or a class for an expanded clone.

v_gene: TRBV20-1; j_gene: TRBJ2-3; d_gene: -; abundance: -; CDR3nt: TGCAGTGCTAGGGTCGGTGCCACAGATACGCAGTATTTT; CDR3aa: CSARVGATDTQYF
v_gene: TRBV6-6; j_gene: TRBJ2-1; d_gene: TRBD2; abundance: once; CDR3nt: TGTGCCAGCAGAGGGGCAGCGGGGGGGAGCAATGAGCAGTTCTTC; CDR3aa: CASRGAAGGSNEQFF
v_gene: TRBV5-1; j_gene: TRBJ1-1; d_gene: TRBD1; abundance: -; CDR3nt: TGCGCCAGCAGCCTTGGGACAGGGGTTGACACTGAAGCTTTCTTT; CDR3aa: CASSLGTGVDTEAFF
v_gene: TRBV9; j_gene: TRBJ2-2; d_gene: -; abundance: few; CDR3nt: TGTGCCAGCAGCGTAGCGGGCAAGGTTGACACCGGGGAGCTGTTTTTT; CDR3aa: CASSVAGKVDTGELFF
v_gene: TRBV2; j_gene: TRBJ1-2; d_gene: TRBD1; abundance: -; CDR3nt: TGTGCCAGCAGTACGGACAGGGGGCGAAACGGCTACACCTTC; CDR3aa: CASSTDRGRNGYTF
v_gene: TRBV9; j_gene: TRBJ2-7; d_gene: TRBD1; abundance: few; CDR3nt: TGTGCCAGCAGCGACGGACAGGGGATCAACGAGCAGTACTTC; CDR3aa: CASSDGQGINEQYF
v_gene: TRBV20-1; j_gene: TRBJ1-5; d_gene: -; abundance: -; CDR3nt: TGCAGTGCTAGAGTGGCAGGAGGTCAGCCCCAGCATTTT; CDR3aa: CSARVAGGQPQHF
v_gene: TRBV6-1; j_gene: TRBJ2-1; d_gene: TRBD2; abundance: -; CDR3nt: TGTGCCAGCAGTCGACTAGCGGGGGGCTTAAACAATGAGCAGTTCTTC; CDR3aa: CASSRLAGGLNNEQFF
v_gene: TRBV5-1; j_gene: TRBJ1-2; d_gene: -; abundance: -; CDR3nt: TGCGCCAGCAGCTTGGGCTCCAGAAGTGGCTACACCTTC; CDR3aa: CASSLGSRSGYTF
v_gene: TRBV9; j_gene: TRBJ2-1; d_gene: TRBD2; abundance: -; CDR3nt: TGTGCCAGCAGCGCTACTAGCGAAGGGCAGTTCTTC; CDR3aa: CASSATSEGQFF
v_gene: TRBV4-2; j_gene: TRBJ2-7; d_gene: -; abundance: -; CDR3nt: TGTGCCAGCAGCCAAGATGCGGATTGGGGAAACTACGAGCAGTACTTC; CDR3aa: CASSQDADWGNYEQYF
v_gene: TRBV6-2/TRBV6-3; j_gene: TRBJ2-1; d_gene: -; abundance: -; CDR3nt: TGTGCCAGCAGCCACTCTGGGTTAGGGGGGGTTTACAATGAGCAGTTCTTC; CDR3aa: CASSHSGLGGVYNEQFF
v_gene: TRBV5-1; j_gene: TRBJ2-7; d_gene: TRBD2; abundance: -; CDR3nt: TGCGCCAGCAGCACCGGACTGGCGGGAGTTGGCTCCTACGAGCAGTACTTC; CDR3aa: CASSTGLAGVGSYEQYF
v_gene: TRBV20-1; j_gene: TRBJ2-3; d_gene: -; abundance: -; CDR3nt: TGCAGTGCTAGTCAGACAGGCTCAGTTACGCAGTATTTT; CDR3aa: CSASQTGSVTQYF
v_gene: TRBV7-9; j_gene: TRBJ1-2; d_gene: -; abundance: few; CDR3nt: TGTGCCAGCAGCTTTGGGGGCGGCCTACTCGGCTACACCTTC; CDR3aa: CASSFGGGLLGYTF
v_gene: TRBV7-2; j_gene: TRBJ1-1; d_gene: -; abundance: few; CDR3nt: TGTGCCAGCAGCCTCCCCCCGGGTCGTACTGAAGCTTTCTTT; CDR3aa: CASSLPPGRTEAFF
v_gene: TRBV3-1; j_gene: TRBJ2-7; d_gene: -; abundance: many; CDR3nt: TGTGCCAGCAGCCCGGGACGGACCTACGAGCAGTACTTC; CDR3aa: CASSPGRTYEQYF
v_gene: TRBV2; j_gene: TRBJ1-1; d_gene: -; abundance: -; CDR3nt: TGTGCCACCAATCTAGGGACGGCGGGCGCTTTCTTT; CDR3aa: CATNLGTAGAFF
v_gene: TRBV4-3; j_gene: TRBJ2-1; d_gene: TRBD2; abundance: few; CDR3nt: TGCGCCAGCAGCCAAGCACTAGCGGGGTTCAATGAGCAGTTCTTC; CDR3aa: CASSQALAGFNEQFF
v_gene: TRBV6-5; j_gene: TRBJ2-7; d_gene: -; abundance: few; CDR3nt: TGTGCCAGCAGTAACCGGGCAATAACCAACGAGCAGTACTTC; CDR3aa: CASSNRAITNEQYF
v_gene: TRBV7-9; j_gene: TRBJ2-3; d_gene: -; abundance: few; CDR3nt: TGTGCCAGCAGCGCGGGGGCGGGGGATACGCAGTATTTT; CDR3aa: CASSAGAGDTQYF
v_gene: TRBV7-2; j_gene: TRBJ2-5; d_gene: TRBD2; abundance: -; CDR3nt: TGTGCCAGCAGTTCGGGGCGGCTAGCGGGTTTAGAGACCCAGTACTTC; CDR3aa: CASSSGRLAGLETQYF
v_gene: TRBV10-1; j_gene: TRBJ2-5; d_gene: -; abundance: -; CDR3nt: TGCGCCAGCAGTGAAAGCGGGTCCCAAGAGACCCAGTACTTC; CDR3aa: CASSESGSQETQYF
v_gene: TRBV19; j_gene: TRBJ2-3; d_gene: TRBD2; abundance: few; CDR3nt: TGTGCCAGTAGTATAAGGGGACTAGGCCCAGATACGCAGTATTTT; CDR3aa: CASSIRGLGPDTQYF
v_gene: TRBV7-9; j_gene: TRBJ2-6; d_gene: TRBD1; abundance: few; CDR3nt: TGTGCCAGCAGCTTACCGGGACAGGGGTCTGGGGCCAACGTCCTGACTTTC; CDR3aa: CASSLPGQGSGANVLTF
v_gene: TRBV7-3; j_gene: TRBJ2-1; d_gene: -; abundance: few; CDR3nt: TGTGCCAGCAGCTTAACGCCCTCGAAATGGGATGAGCAGTTCTTC; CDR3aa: CASSLTPSKWDEQFF
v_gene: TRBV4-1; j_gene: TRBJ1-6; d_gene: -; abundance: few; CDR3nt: TGCGCCAGCAGCCAAACGGGTTCACCCCTCCACTTT; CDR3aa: CASSQTGSPLHF
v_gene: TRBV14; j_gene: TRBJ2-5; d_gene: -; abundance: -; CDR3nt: TGTGCCAGCAGCCAATCTGGAAAAGAGAGCCAGTACTTC; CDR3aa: CASSQSGKESQYF
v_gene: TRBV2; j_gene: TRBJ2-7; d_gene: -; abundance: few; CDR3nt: TGTGCCAGCAGAACTGACGGGGCCTACGAGCAGTACTTC; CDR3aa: CASRTDGAYEQYF
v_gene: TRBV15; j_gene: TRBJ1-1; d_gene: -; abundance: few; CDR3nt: TGTGCCACCAGCGAAAGATGGGAGGGGTCTGAAGCTTTCTTT; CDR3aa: CATSERWEGSEAFF
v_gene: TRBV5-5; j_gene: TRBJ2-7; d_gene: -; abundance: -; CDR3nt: TGTGCCAGCAGCTTTGGGCCAGACGAGCAGTACTTC; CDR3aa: CASSFGPDEQYF
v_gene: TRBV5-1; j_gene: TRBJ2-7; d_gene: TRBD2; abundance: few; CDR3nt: TGCGCCAGCAGCTTGAATGTCGGGAGGAGCTACGAGCAGTACTTC; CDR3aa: CASSLNVGRSYEQYF
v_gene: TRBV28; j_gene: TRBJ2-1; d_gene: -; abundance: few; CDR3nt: TGTGCCAGCAGTCTCCAGGTTCGCTCCTACAATGAGCAGTTCTTC; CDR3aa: CASSLQVRSYNEQFF
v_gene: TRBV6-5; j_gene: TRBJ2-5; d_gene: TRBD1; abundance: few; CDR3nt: TGTGCCAGCAGCGACAGGGTAGGGGGAGAGACCCAGTACTTC; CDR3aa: CASSDRVGGETQYF
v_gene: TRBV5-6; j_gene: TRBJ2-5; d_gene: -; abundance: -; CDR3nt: TGTGCCAGCATCTTCGACGGGGAAGGGCAAGAGACCCAGTACTTC; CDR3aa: CASIFDGEGQETQYF
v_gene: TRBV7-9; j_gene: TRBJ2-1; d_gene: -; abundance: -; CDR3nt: TGTGCCAGCAGCTCCACATTCCGACAGAGAAACGACTACAATGAGCAGTTCTTC; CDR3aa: CASSSTFRQRNDYNEQFF
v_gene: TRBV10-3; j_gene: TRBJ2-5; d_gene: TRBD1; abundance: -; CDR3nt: TGTGCCATCACCGTTGATGGGACAGCGAAAGAGACCCAGTACTTC; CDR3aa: CAITVDGTAKETQYF
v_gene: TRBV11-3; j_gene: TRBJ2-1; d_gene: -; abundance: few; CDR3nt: TGTGCCAGCAGCTTAGCAGCGGGCTACAATGAGCAGTTCTTC; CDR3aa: CASSLAAGYNEQFF
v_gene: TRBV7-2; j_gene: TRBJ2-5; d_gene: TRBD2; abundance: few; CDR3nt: TGTGCCAGCAGCTTAGTTGGGACTAGCGGGCCGGGGACCCAGTACTTC; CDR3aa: CASSLVGTSGPGTQYF
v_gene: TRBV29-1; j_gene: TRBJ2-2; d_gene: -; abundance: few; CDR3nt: TGCAGCGCTTCCGGGACTAACACCGGGGAGCTGTTTTTT; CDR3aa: CSASGTNTGELFF
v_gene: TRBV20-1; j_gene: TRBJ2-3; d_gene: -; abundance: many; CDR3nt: TGCAGTGCTCTCGCCGTCGATGATACGCAGTATTTT; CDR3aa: CSALAVDDTQYF
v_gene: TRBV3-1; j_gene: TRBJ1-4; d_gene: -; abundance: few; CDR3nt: TGTGCCAGCAGCCAAGGAGGGCCCTATGAAAAACTGTTTTTT; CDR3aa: CASSQGGPYEKLFF
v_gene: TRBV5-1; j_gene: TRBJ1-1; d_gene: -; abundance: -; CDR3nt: TGCGCCAGCAGCTTGGAAGGGACATCCAGATCTGAAGCTTTCTTT; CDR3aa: CASSLEGTSRSEAFF
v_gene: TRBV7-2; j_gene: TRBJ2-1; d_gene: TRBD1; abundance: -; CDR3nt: TGTGCCAGCAGCTCCCCGACGACAGGGGTCATGACCCATGAGCAGTTCTTC; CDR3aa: CASSSPTTGVMTHEQFF
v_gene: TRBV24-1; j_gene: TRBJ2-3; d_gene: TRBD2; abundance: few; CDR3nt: TGTGCCACCAGTGACAGGACTAGCGGGGGTACAGATACGCAGTATTTT; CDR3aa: CATSDRTSGGTDTQYF
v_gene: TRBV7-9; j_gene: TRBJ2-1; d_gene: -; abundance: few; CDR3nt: TGTGCCAGCAGCCAGAAGAACAATGAGCAGTTCTTC; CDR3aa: CASSQKNNEQFF